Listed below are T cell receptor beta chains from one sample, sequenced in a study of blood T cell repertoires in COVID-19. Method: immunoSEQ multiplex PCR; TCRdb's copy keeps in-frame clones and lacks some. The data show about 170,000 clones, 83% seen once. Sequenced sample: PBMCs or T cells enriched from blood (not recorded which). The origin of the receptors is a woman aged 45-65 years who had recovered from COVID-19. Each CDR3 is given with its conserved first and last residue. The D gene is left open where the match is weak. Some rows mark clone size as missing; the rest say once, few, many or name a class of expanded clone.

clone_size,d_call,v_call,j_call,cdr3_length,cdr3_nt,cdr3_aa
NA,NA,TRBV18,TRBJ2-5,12,TGTGCCAGCTCACCAGCGTCCCAGACCCAGTACTTC,CASSPASQTQYF
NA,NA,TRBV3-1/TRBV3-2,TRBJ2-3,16,TGTGCCAGCAGCCCCCGAGCGGGTGGCTATACAGATACGCAGTATTTT,CASSPRAGGYTDTQYF
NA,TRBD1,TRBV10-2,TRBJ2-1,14,TGCGCCAGCAGTGAGGGGACAGGGGTGGATGAGCAGTTCTTC,CASSEGTGVDEQFF
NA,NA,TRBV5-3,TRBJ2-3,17,TGTGCCAGAAGCTCCATTCTTCAGGGTGAAAACACAGATACGCAGTATTTT,CARSSILQGENTDTQYF
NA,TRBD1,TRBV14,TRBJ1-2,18,TGTGCCAGCAGCCAAGGACTAGGGACAGGGGAGTCTAACTATGGCTACACCTTC,CASSQGLGTGESNYGYTF
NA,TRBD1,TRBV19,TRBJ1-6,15,TGTGCCAGTAGTATAGGAGGACAGGGAAATTCACCCCTCCACTTT,CASSIGGQGNSPLHF
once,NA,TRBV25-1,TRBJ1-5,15,TGTGCCAGCAGTGCTCTTGGTTCCCAGAATCAGCCCCAGCATTTT,CASSALGSQNQPQHF
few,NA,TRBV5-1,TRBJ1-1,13,TGCGCCAGCAGCTTGGTTCTTACTTCCGAAGCTTTCTTT,CASSLVLTSEAFF
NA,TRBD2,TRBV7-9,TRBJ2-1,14,TGTGCCAGCAGCGCTCTAGCGGGAGGTCGTGAGCAGTTCTTC,CASSALAGGREQFF
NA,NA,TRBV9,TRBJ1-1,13,TGTGCCAGCAGGCCGCTCCGGGACACTGAAGCTTTCTTT,CASRPLRDTEAFF
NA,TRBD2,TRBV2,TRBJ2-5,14,TGTGCCAGCAGGCCTCTAGCGGGAGCAGAGACCCAGTACTTC,CASRPLAGAETQYF
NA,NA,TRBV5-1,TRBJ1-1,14,TGCGCCAGCAGCTTAACAGGGTATGATAATGAAGCTTTCTTT,CASSLTGYDNEAFF
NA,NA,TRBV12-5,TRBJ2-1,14,TGTGCTAGTGGCCCACGGGGCTCCTACAATGAGCAGTTCTTC,CASGPRGSYNEQFF
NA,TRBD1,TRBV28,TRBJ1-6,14,TGTGCCAGCAGTTCCGGGACAGTAAATTCACCCCTCCACTTT,CASSSGTVNSPLHF
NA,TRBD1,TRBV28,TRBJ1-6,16,TGTGCCAGCAGTCCCTATGGACAGGGGGATAATTCACCCCTCCACTTT,CASSPYGQGDNSPLHF
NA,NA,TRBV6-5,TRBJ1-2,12,TGTGCCAGCACCCAGGACAGCTATGGCTACACCTTC,CASTQDSYGYTF
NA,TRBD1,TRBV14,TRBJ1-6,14,TGTGCCAGCAGCCAAGCCGAGGGGGCTTCACCCCTCCACTTT,CASSQAEGASPLHF
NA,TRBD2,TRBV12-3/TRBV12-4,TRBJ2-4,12,TGTGCCAGCAGTCCCCGGGGGGGGAACCAGTACTTC,CASSPRGGNQYF
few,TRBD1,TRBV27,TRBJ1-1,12,TGTGCCAGCCGGACAGGCCACACTGAAGCTTTCTTT,CASRTGHTEAFF
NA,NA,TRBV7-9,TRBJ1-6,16,TGTGCCAGCAGCTTAGCTTCTGGACCGAGCGGTTCACCCCTCCACTTT,CASSLASGPSGSPLHF
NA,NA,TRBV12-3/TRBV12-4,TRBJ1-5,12,TGTGCCAGCATAGGGGCGAATCAGCCCCAGCATTTT,CASIGANQPQHF
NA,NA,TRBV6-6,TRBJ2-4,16,TGTGCCAGCGGGGCAGAGCCCAGGGGGGTCAAAAACATTCAGTACTTC,CASGAEPRGVKNIQYF
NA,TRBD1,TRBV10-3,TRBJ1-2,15,TGTGCCGTGAGTACCGGGACAGCTAAAGCCTATGGCTACACCTTC,CAVSTGTAKAYGYTF
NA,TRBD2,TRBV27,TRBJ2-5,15,TGTGCCAGCAGGACTAGCGGGGGGTACCAAGAGACCCAGTACTTC,CASRTSGGYQETQYF
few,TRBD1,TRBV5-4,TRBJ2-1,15,TGTGCCAGCAGCTCAGAGGACAGGGGGATGGTTGAGCAGTTCTTC,CASSSEDRGMVEQFF
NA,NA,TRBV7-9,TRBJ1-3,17,TGTGCCAGCAGCTCCAGTGGGAGGGCACTATCTGGAAACACCATATATTTT,CASSSSGRALSGNTIYF
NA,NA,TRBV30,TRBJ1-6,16,TGTGCCTGGAGTGACCGGCGGGGGGGCGTGGGTTCACCCCTCCACTTT,CAWSDRRGGVGSPLHF
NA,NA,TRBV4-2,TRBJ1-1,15,TGTGCCAGCAGCCCCCTTGACAGATCGAACACTGAAGCTTTCTTT,CASSPLDRSNTEAFF
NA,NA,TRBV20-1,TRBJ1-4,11,TGCAGTGCTCCACGGAATGAAAAACTGTTTTTT,CSAPRNEKLFF
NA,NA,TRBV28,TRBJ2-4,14,TGTGCCAGCAGTTTTGTAATAGCCAAAAACATTCAGTACTTC,CASSFVIAKNIQYF
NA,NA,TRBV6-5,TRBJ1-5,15,TGTGCCAGCACCGGGGGGGTCGCAGCAGCTCAGCCCCAGCATTTT,CASTGGVAAAQPQHF
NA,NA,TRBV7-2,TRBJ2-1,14,TGTGCCAGCAGCTTAGGGGGCAGCCTTAATGAGCAGTTCTTC,CASSLGGSLNEQFF
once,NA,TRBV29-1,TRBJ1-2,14,TGCAGCGTCCGCCTCGGGGGGCAAAGCTATGGCTACACCTTC,CSVRLGGQSYGYTF
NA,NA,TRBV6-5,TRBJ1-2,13,TGTGCCAGCAGGTTACAGGGAACGGCTGGCTACACCTTC,CASRLQGTAGYTF
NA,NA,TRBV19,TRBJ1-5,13,TGTGCCCTTGGGGGGTCCAGCAATCAGCCCCAGCATTTT,CALGGSSNQPQHF
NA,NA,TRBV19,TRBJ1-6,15,TGTGCCAGTAGTGACCGGGGCAGGGGTAATTCACCCCTCCACTTT,CASSDRGRGNSPLHF
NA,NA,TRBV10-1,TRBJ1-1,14,TGCGCCAGCAGTGAGTCCCAACAGGGCACTGAAGCTTTCTTT,CASSESQQGTEAFF
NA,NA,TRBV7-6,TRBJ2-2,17,TGTGCCAGCAGCTTAGTCCGTGGTGGGAGTGACACCGGGGAGCTGTTTTTT,CASSLVRGGSDTGELFF
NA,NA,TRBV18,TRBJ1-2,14,TGTGCCAGCTCACCACAAGACAGGTCGGGGGGCTACACCTTC,CASSPQDRSGGYTF
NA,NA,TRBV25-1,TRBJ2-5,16,TGTGCCAGCAGTGACCCGGCCAGGGGAAAGGGAGAGACCCAGTACTTC,CASSDPARGKGETQYF
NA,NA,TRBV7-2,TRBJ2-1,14,TGTGCCAGCAGCCTTGGGGGGTCCTACAATGAGCAGTTCTTC,CASSLGGSYNEQFF
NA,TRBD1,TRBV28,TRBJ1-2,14,TGTGCCAGCAGAGGACAGGAGACTAACTATGGCTACACCTTC,CASRGQETNYGYTF
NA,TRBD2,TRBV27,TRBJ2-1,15,TGTGCCAGCAGTTTATATCGAGCGGGGGTCGGTGAGCAGTTCTTC,CASSLYRAGVGEQFF
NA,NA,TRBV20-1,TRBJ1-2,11,TGCACCCTTGGGGGGGCCTATGGCTACACCTTC,CTLGGAYGYTF
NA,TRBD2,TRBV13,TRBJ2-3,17,TGTGCCAGCAGCCCCCCGGCCGGGCGGGAGGACTCAGATACGCAGTATTTT,CASSPPAGREDSDTQYF
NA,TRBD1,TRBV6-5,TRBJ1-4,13,TGTGCCAGCAGCTACGGACAGGGTGAAAAACTGTTTTTT,CASSYGQGEKLFF
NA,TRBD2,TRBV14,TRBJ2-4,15,TGTGCCAGCAGCCTAGCGGGGGTAGCCAAAAACATTCAGTACTTC,CASSLAGVAKNIQYF
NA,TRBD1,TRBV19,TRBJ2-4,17,TGTGCCAGCAGCAAGAGCTCGGGACAGGGGGCCAAAAACATTCAGTACTTC,CASSKSSGQGAKNIQYF
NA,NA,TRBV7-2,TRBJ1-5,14,TGTGCCAGCAGCTTGGGGGGGTTCGATCAGCCCCAGCATTTT,CASSLGGFDQPQHF